This TCR beta chain was sequenced for a study of shared clonotypes between healthy human individuals. Study context: Two women and three men aged 18 to 49 served as donors. For every donor, three CD4 naive, three CD4 memory, two CD8 naive and one CD8 memory plates were used. Study findings and constraints: Generally, estimated richness proved larger in naive subsets than it did in memory subsets.

An assay was performed, and its level was deep. Generated by immunoSEQ multiplex PCR, the TCRdb table keeps only in-frame clones and is missing some. The data contain 1,500,000 or so clones, less than 99% of them seen just once; the ten biggest clones take up roughly 0.35%. Points on this clone: The antigen is not known.

The germline gives CDR1 SGHAT, CDR2 FQNNGV. The CDR3 length is 13 residues. V lost 5 bases to trimming and J lost 5 bases, with 12 bases between them. Input material: naive CD4+ T cells sorted from blood. As for subset: CD45RA+ positively selected. V usage is TRBV11-2 and J usage is TRBJ2-5; perhaps TRBD1 as D (6 bases). This sequence originates from a man younger than 45 in good health. The CDR3 region is CASSITGLETQYF. The CDR3 nucleotides read TGTGCCAGCAGCATTACAGGGTTGGAGACCCAGTACTTC.